These T cell receptor beta chains were read from a single sample in a study of neurological immune-mediated disorders. In TCRdb, the 5' RACE reads were re-called with MiXCR into one record per CDR3 protein. The data show roughly 60,000 distinct CDR3 sequences, 3.5% to 4.5% seen once. The specimen was PBMCs. Receptors originate from a woman aged 45-65 years with multiple sclerosis. Both conserved end residues are trimmed from each CDR3. Each record gives: V gene, clone size, CDR3 protein. Clone size, where shown, is once, few, many, or a class for clones that have expanded.

TRBV15	many	ATSRGSEKLF
TRBV15	many	ATMRAGGSRGNEQF
TRBV12-3/TRBV12-4	many	ASSFTGSYYGYT
TRBV27	many	ASSLSGISSYNEQF
TRBV29-1	many	SVPSGASGRFGEQF
TRBV29-1	many	SVVDRGWAF
TRBV20-1	many	SALETRGQGGYT
TRBV19	many	ASSMWEASNQPQH
TRBV10-3	many	AIRDRGNYGYT
TRBV5-1	many	ASSLVGSSNEQF
TRBV5-1	NA	ASSLNSGEPEY
TRBV7-9	many	ASSLGADSNEQF
TRBV14	many	ASSRLNREQY
TRBV3-1	few	ASSRSTSGREDTQY
TRBV3-1	many	ASTPRGGTEAF
TRBV7-2	many	ASSPRTGGGSWSDEQY
TRBV24-1	few	ATSVGQGSETQY
TRBV6-1	many	ATILAGRTYNEQF
TRBV6-5	few	ASSDERGETQY
TRBV20-1	many	SARARPGVDTGELF
TRBV7-8	many	ASSQQGSLGANVLT
TRBV12-3/TRBV12-4	many	ATEVVNTEAF
TRBV7-2	many	ASSPSAWGTQY
TRBV6-6	many	ASSSPQGQGVSYNEQF
TRBV5-1	many	ASSLGGPGELF
TRBV5-4	many	ASSTKTGIDEQY
TRBV7-9	many	ASSLVALLLGNQETQY
TRBV6-5	few	ASSYRDWHNLREDTYEQY
TRBV20-1	few	SAYRGETEAF
TRBV20-1	many	SARVVGQGGGYT
TRBV20-1	few	SARAFLRGSTDTQY